This T cell receptor beta chain was profiled in a study of CD8+CD57+ T cells in acquired aplastic anemia. The overall study: DNA per sorted CD4+ or CD8+ sample ranged 0.2 to 27.4 ug, averaging around 3.2 ug.

This CDR3 has 15 residues. The germline V and J ends were trimmed by 0 bases and 5 bases, with 14 bases remaining between them. The V gene's germline CDR1 is LGHNA and CDR2 YNFKEQ. The template for TCR beta VDJ and CDR3 sequence profiling was genomic DNA. TCRdb ran MiXCR on the reads and lists one entry per CDR3 protein. The data hold around 170,000 distinct CDR3 sequences, with just over 45% observed a single time. The TCR was taken from a human donor in good health. The source material was sorted CD4+, CD8+, or CD8+CD57+ T cells (not recorded which) from PBMCs. J is TRBJ2-7 and V is TRBV4-2; maybe TRBD1 (6 bases). The CDR3 region is CASSQEGQGNDEQYF. The CDR3 DNA reads TGTGCCAGCAGCCAAGAAGGCCAGGGGAACGACGAGCAGTACTTC.